This TCR beta chain was sequenced in a study of T-cell reconstitution after alpha-beta-depleted transplantation in children. Whole-study results and caveats: When one year had passed after transplant, most T-cell counts and diversity came from newly produced T cells. Reportedly, only several hundred clones from non-depleted graft cells drove alpha-beta T-cell counts at about two months. The study traced high day-60 TCRbeta diversity in some patients to surviving recipient T cells and thymic progenitors.

The J segment lost 6 bases and the V segment lost 5 bases, leaving 8 bases of the junction unmatched. Germline V gives CDR1 SGHTA, CDR2 FQGNSA. This CDR3 has 15 residues. The TCRbeta library incorporated unique molecular identifiers. TCRdb re-derived calls from the PCR reads in MiXCR, one entry per CDR3 protein. The table lists hundreds of thousands of distinct CDR3 sequences, 6.5% to 9% of them singletons. Regarding this clonotype: What it binds is not known.

This chain joins TRBV7-2 and TRBJ1-4; 8 bases align to TRBD1. This receptor was obtained from a female patient aged 2-15 years who had a stem cell transplant for Fanconi anemia, so the T cells may come from the graft donor. The material sequenced was peripheral blood, taken 360 days after TCRalphabeta/CD19-depleted stem cell transplant. The CDR3 protein is CASSPWTGTHEKLFF. For the CDR3, the DNA is TGTGCCAGCAGCCCCTGGACAGGGACACATGAAAAACTGTTTTTT.